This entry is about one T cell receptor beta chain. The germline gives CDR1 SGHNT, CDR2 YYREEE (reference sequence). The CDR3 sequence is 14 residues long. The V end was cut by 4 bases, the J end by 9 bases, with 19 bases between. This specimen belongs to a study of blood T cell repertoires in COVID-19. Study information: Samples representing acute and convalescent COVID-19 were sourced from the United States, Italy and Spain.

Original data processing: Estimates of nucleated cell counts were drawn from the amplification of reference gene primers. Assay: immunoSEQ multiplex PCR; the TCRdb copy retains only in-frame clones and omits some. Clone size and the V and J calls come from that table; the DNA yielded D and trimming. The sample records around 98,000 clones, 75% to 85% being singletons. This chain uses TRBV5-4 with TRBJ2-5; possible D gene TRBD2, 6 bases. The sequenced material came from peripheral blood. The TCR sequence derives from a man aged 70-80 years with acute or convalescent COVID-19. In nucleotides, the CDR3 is TGTGCCAGCAGCGGGACTTCCTCGATCCTAGCCCAGTACTTC. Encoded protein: CASSGTSSILAQYF.